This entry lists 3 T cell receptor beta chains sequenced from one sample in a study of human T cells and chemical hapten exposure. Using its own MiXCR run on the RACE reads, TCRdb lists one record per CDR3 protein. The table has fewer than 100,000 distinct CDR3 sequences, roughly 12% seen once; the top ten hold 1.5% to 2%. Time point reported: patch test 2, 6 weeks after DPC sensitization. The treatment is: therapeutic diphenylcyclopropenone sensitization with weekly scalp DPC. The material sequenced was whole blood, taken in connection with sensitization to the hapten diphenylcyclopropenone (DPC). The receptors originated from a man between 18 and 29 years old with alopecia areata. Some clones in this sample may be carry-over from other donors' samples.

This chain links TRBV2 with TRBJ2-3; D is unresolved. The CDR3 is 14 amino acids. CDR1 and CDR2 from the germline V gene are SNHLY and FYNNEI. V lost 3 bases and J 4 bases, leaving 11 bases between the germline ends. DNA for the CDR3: TGTGCCAGCAGTGAGGTGCCAGGTCCAGATACGCAGTATTTT. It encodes CASSEVPGPDTQYF. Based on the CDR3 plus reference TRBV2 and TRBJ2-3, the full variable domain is EPEVTQTPSHQVTQMGQEVILRCVPISNHLYFYWYRQILGQKVEFLVSFYNNEISEKSEIFDDQFSVERPDGSNFTLKIRSTKLEDSAMYFCASSEVPGPDTQYFGPGTRLTVL.

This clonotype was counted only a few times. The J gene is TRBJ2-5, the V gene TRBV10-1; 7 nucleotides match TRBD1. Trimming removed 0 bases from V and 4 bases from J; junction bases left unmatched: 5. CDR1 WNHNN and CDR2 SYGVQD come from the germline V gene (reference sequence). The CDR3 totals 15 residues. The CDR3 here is CASSESGGRGETQYF. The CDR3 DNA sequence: TGCGCCAGCAGTGAGTCAGGGGGCAGGGGAGAGACCCAGTACTTC.

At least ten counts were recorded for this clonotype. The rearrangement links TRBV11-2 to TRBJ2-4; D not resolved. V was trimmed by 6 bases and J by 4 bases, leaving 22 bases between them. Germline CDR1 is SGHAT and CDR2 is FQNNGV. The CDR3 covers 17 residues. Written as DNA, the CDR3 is TGTGCCAGCAGGGTCGGAAACACCCTGACAATAAAAAACATTCAGTACTTC. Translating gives CASRVGNTLTIKNIQYF.